These 13 T cell receptor beta chains share one sample of origin, sequenced in a study of early T cells in non-severe SARS-CoV-2 infection. Via MiXCR, TCRdb re-called the 5' RACE reads, giving one row per CDR3 protein. The profile covers 35,000 to 45,000 distinct CDR3 sequences, with roughly 9.9% appearing a single time and roughly an eighth taken by the ten largest. The sample was whole blood. The receptors stem from an adult who was a healthcare worker with PCR-confirmed SARS-CoV-2 infection or an uninfected control (not recorded which).

The gene calls are TRBV3-1 and TRBJ1-5; TRBD1 is a possible D gene (5 bases). Germline V gene lookup returns CDR1 LGHDT and CDR2 YNNKEL (reference sequence). The CDR3 covers 15 residues. V was cut by 3 bases and J by 0 bases, with 9 bases left in between. The CDR3 sequence: CASSQAGISNQPQHF. CDR3 nucleotides: TGTGCCAGCAGCCAGGCAGGGATTAGCAATCAGCCCCAGCATTTT.

This sequence joins TRBV7-8 and TRBJ2-7; D tentatively reads TRBD1 or TRBD2 (5 bases each). Germline V gene data show CDR1 as SGHVS and CDR2 as FQNEAQ. V was cut by 1 base and J by 0 bases, with 13 bases left in between. The CDR3 length is 16 residues. The CDR3 region has the DNA TGTGCCAGCAGCTTAGTAGGGACGGAAAGCTCCTACGAGCAGTACTTC. Translating it yields CASSLVGTESSYEQYF.

This clonotype has just a few counts. The V call is TRBV3-1, the J call TRBJ2-7, with D possibly TRBD2 on 6 matching bases. This CDR3 comprises 15 residues. Deletions cut 1 base from V and 0 bases from J, with 10 bases between. Looked up from germline, CDR1 is LGHDT and CDR2 is YNNKEL (reference sequence). In DNA form, the CDR3 reads TGTGCCAGCAGCCAAGTAGGCGGGGTCTCCTACGAGCAGTACTTC. Its protein is CASSQVGGVSYEQYF.

J is TRBJ1-1 and V is TRBV7-9; 7 positions agree with TRBD1. V lost 1 base and J lost 10; bases outside the gene matches: 6. The germline gives CDR1 SEHNR, CDR2 FQNEAQ (reference sequence). The CDR3 sequence is 13 residues long. The CDR3 here is CASSLGAGGRAFF. The CDR3 bases are TGTGCCAGCAGCTTAGGGGCAGGGGGAAGAGCTTTCTTT.

This clonotype came up many times. The chain links TRBV20-1 to TRBJ1-1; TRBD1 aligns across 10 bases. V dropped 6 bases and J dropped 5; count of bases not matched to a gene: 6. The V gene's germline CDR1 is DFQATT and CDR2 SNEGSKA (reference sequence). This CDR3 region has 13 residues. The CDR3 loop is CSAVTGGLTEAFF. CDR3 coding DNA: TGCAGTGCAGTGACAGGGGGCCTGACTGAAGCTTTCTTT.

The sample holds many counts of this clonotype. The chain employs TRBV14 and TRBJ1-6; D is unresolved. Trimming took off 2 bases at V and 0 bases at J, with 5 bases between the two ends. Germline CDR1 reads SGHDN; CDR2 reads FVKESK. CDR3 length: 15 amino acids. The CDR3 DNA follows: TGTGCCAGCAGCCAATGGAGCTCCTATAATTCACCCCTCCACTTT. Translation: CASSQWSSYNSPLHF.

Concerning this clonotype: This may arise from a read error, as a much more abundant clone is one base away. The V and J genes are TRBV28 and TRBJ2-2; the D gene is possibly TRBD2 (6 bases). V shed 3 bases and J shed 7 bases, with 21 bases lying between them. Germline V gives CDR1 MDHEN, CDR2 SYDVKM. This CDR3 region has 17 residues. CDR3 residues: CASSFLRSGLTSGELFF. The CDR3 DNA sequence: TGTGCCAGCAGTTTCTTAAGATCGGGACTCACAAGCGGGGAGCTGTTTTTT. Full variable domain (missing parts from reference TRBV28 and TRBJ2-2): DVKVTQSSRYLVKRTGEKVFLECVQDMDHENMFWYRQDPGLGLRLIYFSYDVKMKEKGDIPEGYSVSREKKERFSLILESASTNQTSMYLCASSFLRSGLTSGELFFGEGSRLTVL.

This clonotype was observed a handful of times. This may be a read error: a much more frequent sequence differs by one nucleotide. The chain links TRBV7-2 to TRBJ2-1; D not certain. Trimming left V 0 bases short and J 15 bases short, with 15 bases between. The CDR3 runs 13 residues. Germline CDR1 reads SGHTA; CDR2 reads FQGNSA. The CDR3 protein is CASSLAWTAYLFF. In nucleotides, the CDR3 is TGTGCCAGCAGCTTAGCCTGGACGGCCTATCTGTTCTTC.

This clonotype was counted many times. This chain uses TRBV7-3 with TRBJ2-1; 13 nucleotides align to TRBD2. Unmatched junction bases numbered 2, after V lost 1 base and J lost 8 bases. Germline CDR1 is SGHTA and CDR2 is FQGTGA. The CDR3 runs to 15 residues. The CDR3 region is CASSLIGLAGDEQFF. The CDR3, as DNA: TGTGCCAGCAGCTTAATAGGACTAGCGGGGGATGAGCAGTTCTTC.

This clonotype was counted at least ten times. The gene calls are TRBV7-3 and TRBJ1-1, with a weak D call TRBD1 (5 bases). Trimming cost V 5 bases and J 4 bases, with 20 bases left between them. The CDR3 is 16 amino acids. Germline CDR1 SGHTA, CDR2 FQGTGA. CDR3 region: CASSLVSGQGGTEAFF. In DNA, the CDR3 is TGTGCCAGCAGCCTCGTATCGGGGCAGGGTGGCACTGAAGCTTTCTTT.

This clonotype was observed many times. This chain joins TRBV28 and TRBJ2-2; D perhaps matches TRBD1 (6 bases). The CDR3 totals 15 residues. V dropped 5 bases and J dropped 5 bases, with 15 bases sitting between them. Germline V gene data show CDR1 as MDHEN and CDR2 as SYDVKM. The chain's CDR3 is CASSETGRLTGELFF. CDR3 in DNA: TGTGCCAGCAGTGAGACAGGACGCCTGACCGGGGAGCTGTTTTTT.

The chain employs TRBV5-6 and TRBJ2-3; 7 bases match TRBD2. J lost 2 bases, V lost 4 bases, and 7 bases had no gene match. Germline loops: CDR1 SGHDT, CDR2 YYEEEE. This CDR3 region has 15 residues. The CDR3 sequence is CASSPGLDFTDTQYF. The CDR3 DNA follows: TGTGCCAGCAGCCCAGGACTAGACTTCACAGATACGCAGTATTTT.

This clonotype was recorded at least ten times. The V gene is TRBV12-3 or TRBV12-4, the J gene TRBJ1-6; possibly TRBD1 for D (5 bases). This CDR3 region has 15 residues. V was clipped by 1 base and J by 10 bases, with 14 bases between them. CDR3 residues: CASSLGNLEGSPLHF. The CDR3 DNA reads TGTGCCAGCAGTTTAGGGAACCTTGAGGGGTCACCCCTCCACTTT.